Below are 20 T cell receptor beta chains sequenced from a single sample in a study of blood T cells in healthy people across ages (dated by TCRdb to 2014 to 2015). Library preparation was by 5' RACE. The listed sequencing device is Illumina HiSeq 2500. The second PCR ran for roughly 7 to 12 cycles and used a J-beta primer mix along with a sample-barcoded 5' primer. The raw public data were reprocessed by TCRdb itself: fastp quality trimming at Q25, MiXCR clonotype calling, in-frame beta chains only. When rows share a CDR3 protein, they turn into one entry using the most common DNA and genes. The sample table shows approximately 850,000 distinct CDR3 sequences, and roughly 64% are seen once. Approximately 21% of the sample lies in the top ten. Input material: blood. The origin of the receptors is a young man in good health.

This clonotype was counted only a few times. The chain employs TRBV27 and TRBJ2-5; D is uncertain. V gave up 6 bases and J gave up 5 bases, with 10 bases separating them. Germline CDR1 and CDR2: MNHEY and SMNVEV (reference sequence). The CDR3 is made up of 12 amino acids. The CDR3 spells CASSNSGETQYF. As DNA, the CDR3 is TGTGCCAGCAGCAACAGTGGGGAGACCCAGTACTTC.

V gene TRBV20-1 combines with J gene TRBJ1-5, with 8 bases identical to TRBD1. Germline trimming cut 4 bases from V and 6 bases from J; bases unmatched to any gene: 8. The CDR3 consists of 14 residues. Per the germline V gene, CDR1 is DFQATT and CDR2 is SNEGSKA (reference sequence). CDR3 sequence: CSAIGQGVSQPQHF. For the CDR3, the DNA is TGCAGTGCTATAGGACAGGGTGTGAGTCAGCCCCAGCATTTT.

The chain employs TRBV6-5 and TRBJ2-3, with 10 bases matching TRBD1. The CDR3 has 16 amino acids. Trimming removed 4 bases from V and 3 bases from J; junction bases left unmatched: 7. Germline V gene sequence: CDR1 MNHEY, CDR2 SVGAGI. The CDR3 DNA is TGTGCCAGCAGTTGGGACAGGGGAGTATCGACAGATACGCAGTATTTT. This codes for CASSWDRGVSTDTQYF.

In this sample, this clonotype turned up a few times. The chain recombines TRBV7-6 with TRBJ2-7; 8 bases match TRBD1. The V segment lost 5 bases and the J segment 4 bases; nucleotides outside the gene matches: 7. Per germline, CDR1 SGHVS and CDR2 FNYEAQ. The CDR3 has 14 residues. CDR3 sequence reads: CASSQRDRWYEQYF. Written as DNA, the CDR3 is TGTGCCAGCAGCCAAAGGGACAGGTGGTACGAGCAGTACTTC.

The chain couples TRBV6-6 to TRBJ2-2; D remains unclear. The V gene lost 5 bases and the J gene lost 5 bases, with 6 bases spanning the gap. CDR1 and CDR2 from the germline V gene are MNHNY and SVGAGI (reference sequence). The CDR3 consists of 12 residues. CDR3 loop: CASSITTGELFF. CDR3 nucleotides: TGTGCCAGCAGTATAACAACCGGGGAGCTGTTTTTT.

The CDR3 spells CASQGGGNYNEQFF. The CDR3, as DNA: TGTGCCAGCCAGGGCGGGGGTAATTACAATGAGCAGTTCTTC. This rearrangement joins TRBV28 to TRBJ2-1; 7 nucleotides align to TRBD2. The germline V gene encodes CDR1 MDHEN and CDR2 SYDVKM. The CDR3 totals 14 residues. V was pared by 8 bases and J by 4 bases, with 8 bases of the junction left unmatched.

This chain joins TRBV6-4 and TRBJ2-2; D is unresolved. V lost 8 bases, J lost 5 bases, and 36 bases lay in between. Germline V CDR1 and CDR2: MRHNA, SNTAGT. This CDR3 has 21 residues. Here the CDR3 DNA reads TGTGCCAGCCCAACCTCTTCAGTGCCAGTTATCGATCCCAACGGGACCGGGGAGCTGTTTTTT. Amino acids: CASPTSSVPVIDPNGTGELFF.

The chain uses TRBV9 and TRBJ2-5; D is possibly TRBD2 (5 bases). V lost 4 bases to trimming and J lost 4 bases, with 14 bases between them. CDR3 length equals 14 residues. Germline loops: CDR1 SGDLS, CDR2 YYNGEE. The CDR3: CASSLAGSVETQYF. The CDR3 coding sequence is TGTGCCAGCAGCCTAGCCGGATCCGTAGAGACCCAGTACTTC.

The V gene is TRBV7-2, the J gene TRBJ1-1; D is uncertain. The CDR3 is 14 residues long. Germline V gives CDR1 SGHTA, CDR2 FQGNSA. Trimming shortened V by 6 bases and J by 1 base, and 12 bases separated the two germline ends. The CDR3 DNA is TGTGCCAGCAGTATAGACATAACGAACACTGAAGCTTTCTTT. Translating gives CASSIDITNTEAFF.

V gene TRBV4-3 combines with J gene TRBJ2-3; tentatively, D is TRBD1 (6 bases). The V gene lost 0 bases and the J gene lost 6 bases, with 13 bases spanning the gap. The CDR3 sequence is 15 residues long. Germline CDR1 LGHNA, CDR2 YSLEER. The CDR3 is CASSQDSQGRDTQYF. The CDR3 DNA is TGCGCCAGCAGCCAAGATTCGCAGGGGCGGGATACGCAGTATTTT.

V and J are TRBV6-2 or TRBV6-3 and TRBJ2-7; D not resolved. CDR1 is MNHEY and CDR2 is SVGEGT in the germline V gene. The CDR3 is 15 amino acids. Trimming took off 6 bases at V and 7 bases at J, with 22 bases between the two ends. CDR3 region: CASSQPANPYNEQYF. CDR3 DNA: TGTGCCAGCAGCCAACCTGCCAATCCCTACAATGAGCAGTACTTC.

The genes are TRBV29-1 and TRBJ1-2, with 8 bases aligning to TRBD1. The CDR3 totals 15 residues. The germline gives CDR1 SQVTM, CDR2 ANQGSEA. The trim removed 6 bases at V and 4 bases at J, leaving 13 bases unmatched. CDR3 loop: CSVKPRDRPFYGYTF. The CDR3, as DNA: TGCAGCGTAAAACCTAGGGACAGGCCCTTCTATGGCTACACCTTC. Full variable domain (missing parts from reference TRBV29-1 and TRBJ1-2): SAVISQKPSRDICQRGTSLTIQCQVDSQVTMMFWYRQQPGQSLTLIATANQGSEATYESGFVIDKFPISRPNLTFSTLTVSNMSPEDSSIYLCSVKPRDRPFYGYTFGSGTRLTVV.

This clonotype occurred a few times. The chain links TRBV29-1 to TRBJ2-3; no clear D gene. With 5 bases removed from V and 0 bases from J, the gap between germline ends came to 3 bases. The CDR3 runs to 11 residues. Germline V CDR1 and CDR2: SQVTM, ANQGSEA. CDR3 sequence (DNA): TGCAGCGTTCACAGCACAGATACGCAGTATTTT. This gives the protein CSVHSTDTQYF.

This chain joins TRBV10-3 and TRBJ2-3; 8 bases map to TRBD2. Per the germline V gene, CDR1 is ENHRY and CDR2 is SYGVKD. Trimming cost V 2 bases and J 0 bases; bases outside gene matches: 1. The length of the CDR3 is 15 residues. The chain's CDR3 is CAISEVAGSTDTQYF. CDR3 sequence (DNA): TGTGCCATCAGTGAGGTAGCGGGGAGCACAGATACGCAGTATTTT.

The chain recombines TRBV20-1 with TRBJ2-7; D uncertain. V dropped 5 bases and J dropped 3 bases, with 8 bases sitting between them. CDR1 and CDR2 from the germline V gene are DFQATT and SNEGSKA (reference sequence). This CDR3 is built from 11 residues. The CDR3 here is CSAVPYYEQYF. CDR3 sequence (DNA): TGCAGTGCTGTACCATACTACGAGCAGTACTTC.

V and J are TRBV2 and TRBJ2-5, with D maybe TRBD2 (6 bases). The germline V and J ends were trimmed by 7 bases and 2 bases, with 14 bases remaining between them. The CDR3 runs 14 residues. Germline CDR1 is SNHLY and CDR2 is FYNNEI. For the CDR3, the DNA is TGTGCCAGCATCCCCTTGGGGGGACAAGAGACCCAGTACTTC. Its translation: CASIPLGGQETQYF.

V gene TRBV27 combines with J gene TRBJ1-3; unclear D gene. Trimming shortened V by 5 bases and J by 5 bases, and 16 bases separated the two germline ends. Germline CDR1 reads MNHEY; CDR2 reads SMNVEV (reference sequence). This CDR3 is built from 15 residues. The CDR3 DNA reads TGTGCCAGCAGTCCTCTGGGGAGTAAGAGAAACACCATATATTTT. Its protein product is CASSPLGSKRNTIYF.

The chain recombines TRBV5-4 with TRBJ2-1; 15 bases map to TRBD2. The CDR3 is 18 amino acids. After removal of 2 bases from V and 8 bases from J, the junction contained 11 bases not matched to a gene. In germline, CDR1 is SGHNT, CDR2 YYREEE (reference sequence). The CDR3 region is CASSLMPGTSGRNYEQFF. The CDR3, as DNA: TGTGCCAGCAGCTTAATGCCCGGGACTAGCGGGAGGAACTATGAGCAGTTCTTC. Drawing the rest from reference TRBV5-4 and TRBJ2-1, the complete variable domain is ETGVTQSPTHLIKTRGQQVTLRCSSQSGHNTVSWYQQALGQGPQFIFQYYREEENGRGNFPPRFSGLQFPNYSSELNVNALELDDSALYLCASSLMPGTSGRNYEQFFGPGTRLTVL.

The chain is built from TRBV11-2 and TRBJ1-1; D gene unclear. V dropped 1 base and J dropped 7 bases, with 7 bases sitting between them. The CDR3 extends over 12 amino acids. From germline, CDR1 is SGHAT and CDR2 FQNNGV. The CDR3 here is CASSLATLEAFF. In DNA form, the CDR3 reads TGTGCCAGCAGCTTAGCAACTCTTGAAGCTTTCTTT. The full variable domain, in which reference TRBV11-2 and TRBJ1-1 provide the parts outside the CDR3, is EAGVAQSPRYKIIEKRQSVAFWCNPISGHATLYWYQQILGQGPKLLIQFQNNGVVDDSQLPKDRFSAERLKGVDSTLKIQPAKLEDSAVYLCASSLATLEAFFGQGTRLTVV.

The chain couples TRBV6-4 to TRBJ2-5; 7 nucleotides agree with TRBD1. The CDR3 has 15 residues. CDR1 is MRHNA and CDR2 is SNTAGT in the germline V gene. The ends lost 10 bases at V and 3 bases at J; junction bases unmatched: 14. The CDR3 is CANSVRGFQKETQYF. In DNA, the CDR3 is TGTGCCAACAGCGTCAGGGGGTTCCAAAAAGAGACCCAGTACTTC.